This T cell receptor beta chain was sequenced in a study of technical replicates of blood from a handful of donors. Only in-frame clones appear in the TCRdb table, and some are missing; sequencing was by immunoSEQ multiplex PCR. The sample has fewer than 110,000 clones; 96% are singletons. The CDR3 loop spans 13 amino acids. V lost 4 bases and J 5 bases, leaving 9 bases between the germline ends. Germline V CDR1 and CDR2: SGHTA, FQGTGA. Source material: T cells isolated from PBMCs. This clonotype was obtained from a human donor in good health. The chain is built from TRBV7-3 and TRBJ2-4; D remains unclear. The CDR3 nucleotides read TGTGCCAGCAGCTCCTCCGTCCAAAACATTCAGTACTTC. Translated, it gives CASSSSVQNIQYF.